This entry lists 3 T cell receptor beta chains sequenced from one sample in a study of cytomegalovirus exposure and HLA in healthy donors. Clones were sequenced by immunoSEQ multiplex PCR, and TCRdb holds only the in-frame ones, with some missing. The sample shows fewer than 250,000 clones, about 86% of them seen only once. Sequenced sample: PBMCs. These receptors were obtained from a man aged 18 to 29 in good health and CMV-seronegative.

This chain uses TRBV19 with TRBJ2-3, with D possibly being TRBD1 (5 bases). Trimming shortened V by 5 bases and J by 5 bases, and 20 bases separated the two germline ends. Germline CDR1 and CDR2: LNHDA and SQIVND (reference sequence). CDR3 length: 16 amino acids. The CDR3 DNA is TGTGCCAGTAGTCCAAAAAAGGGGTTGCCAGGAGATACGCAGTATTTT. Protein sequence: CASSPKKGLPGDTQYF.

The chain recombines TRBV9 with TRBJ2-1; 9 bases map to TRBD1. CDR3 length: 15 amino acids. J lost 4 bases, V lost 4 bases, and 6 bases had no gene match. Germline V gives CDR1 SGDLS, CDR2 YYNGEE. The CDR3 is CASSTRQGGYNEQFF. The CDR3 DNA follows: TGTGCCAGCAGCACAAGACAGGGGGGATACAATGAGCAGTTCTTC.

The chain uses TRBV7-8 and TRBJ2-1, with 7 nucleotides matching TRBD2. The CDR3 is made up of 14 amino acids. Per germline, CDR1 SGHVS and CDR2 FQNEAQ. V was pared by 6 bases and J by 8 bases, with 10 bases of the junction left unmatched. The CDR3 bases are TGTGCCAGCAGTCCTGGGGGACTAATGGATGAGCAGTTCTTC. Its translation is CASSPGGLMDEQFF.